This entry describes one TCR beta chain. CD8 memory merged CD45RO+ cells and CCR7-negative CD45RA+ TemRA cells into one population. This record belongs to a study of shared clonotypes between healthy human individuals. It was at deep level that the assay was run. Assay: immunoSEQ multiplex PCR; the TCRdb copy retains only in-frame clones and omits some. The repertoire has a few hundred thousand clones, around 96% of them found once; the top ten carry more than 0.3%. This receptor was obtained from a young man in good health. The sample was memory CD8+ T cells sorted from blood. Documented subset: CD45RO+ cells pooled with CCR7-negative TemRA cells.

CDR3: CASSPERTGSGNTIYF. The CDR3 DNA reads TGTGCCAGCTCACCAGAGCGGACAGGCTCTGGAAACACCATATATTTT. V is TRBV18 and J is TRBJ1-3, with 7 bases aligning to TRBD1. Losses at the gene ends were 2 bases for V and 0 bases for J; bases not matched to a gene: 4. The length of the CDR3 is 16 residues. CDR1 KGHSH and CDR2 LQKENI come from the germline V gene.